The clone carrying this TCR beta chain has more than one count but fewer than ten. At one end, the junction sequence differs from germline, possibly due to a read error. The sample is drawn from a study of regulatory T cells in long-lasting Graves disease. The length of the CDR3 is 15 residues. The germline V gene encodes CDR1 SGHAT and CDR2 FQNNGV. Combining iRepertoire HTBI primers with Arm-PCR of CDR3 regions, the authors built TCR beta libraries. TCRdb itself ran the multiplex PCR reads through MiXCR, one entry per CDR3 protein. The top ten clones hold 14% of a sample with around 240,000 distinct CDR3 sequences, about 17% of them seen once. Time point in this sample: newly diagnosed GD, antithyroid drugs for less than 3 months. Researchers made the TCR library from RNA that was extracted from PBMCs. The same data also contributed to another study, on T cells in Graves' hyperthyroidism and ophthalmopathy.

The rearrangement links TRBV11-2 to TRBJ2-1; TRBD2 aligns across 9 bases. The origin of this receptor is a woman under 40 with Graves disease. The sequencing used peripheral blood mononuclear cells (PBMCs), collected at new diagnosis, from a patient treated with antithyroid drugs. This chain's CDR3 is CASSLGAGGYNEQLF. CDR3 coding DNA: TGTGCCAGCAGCTTAGGAGCGGGGGGCTACAATGAGCAGCTCTTC.